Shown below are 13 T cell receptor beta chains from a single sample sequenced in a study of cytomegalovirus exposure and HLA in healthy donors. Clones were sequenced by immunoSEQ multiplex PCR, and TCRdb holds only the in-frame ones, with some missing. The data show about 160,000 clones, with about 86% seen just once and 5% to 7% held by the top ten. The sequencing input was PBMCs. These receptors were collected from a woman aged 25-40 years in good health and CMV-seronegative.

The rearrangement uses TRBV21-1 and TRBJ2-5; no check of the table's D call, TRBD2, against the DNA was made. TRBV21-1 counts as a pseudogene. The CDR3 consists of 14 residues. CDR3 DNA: TGTGCCACTAGTAGCGGGGGGGCCGGAGAGACCCAGTACTTC. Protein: CATSSGGAGETQYF.

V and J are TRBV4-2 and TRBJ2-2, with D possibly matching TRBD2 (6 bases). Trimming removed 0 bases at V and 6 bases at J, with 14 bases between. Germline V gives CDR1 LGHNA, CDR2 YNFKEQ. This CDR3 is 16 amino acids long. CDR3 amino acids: CASSQEGGGTAGELFF. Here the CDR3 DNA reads TGTGCCAGCAGCCAAGAGGGGGGTGGTACGGCCGGGGAGCTGTTTTTT.

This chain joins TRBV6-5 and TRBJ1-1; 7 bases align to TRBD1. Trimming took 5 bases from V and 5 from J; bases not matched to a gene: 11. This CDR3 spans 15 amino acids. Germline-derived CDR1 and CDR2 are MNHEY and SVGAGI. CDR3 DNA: TGTGCCAGCAGTCCCCGTCCCAGGGGGGGGACTGAAGCTTTCTTT. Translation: CASSPRPRGGTEAFF.

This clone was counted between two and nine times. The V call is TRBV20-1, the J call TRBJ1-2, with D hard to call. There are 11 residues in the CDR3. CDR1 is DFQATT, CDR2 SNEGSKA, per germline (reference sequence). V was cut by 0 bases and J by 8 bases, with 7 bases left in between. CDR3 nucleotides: TGCAGTGCTAGAGACAGGAGCGGCTACACCTTC. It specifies CSARDRSGYTF.

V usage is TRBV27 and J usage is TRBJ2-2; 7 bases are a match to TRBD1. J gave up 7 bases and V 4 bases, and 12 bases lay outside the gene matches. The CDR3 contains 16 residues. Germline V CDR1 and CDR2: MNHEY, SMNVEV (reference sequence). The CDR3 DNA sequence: TGTGCCAGCAGTTCCCCACAGACAGGGTTAAGCGGGGAGCTGTTTTTT. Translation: CASSSPQTGLSGELFF.

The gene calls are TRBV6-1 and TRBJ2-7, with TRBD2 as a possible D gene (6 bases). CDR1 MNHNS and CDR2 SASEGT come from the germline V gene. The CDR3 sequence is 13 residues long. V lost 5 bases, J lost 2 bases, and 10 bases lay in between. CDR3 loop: CASSPQRAYEQYF. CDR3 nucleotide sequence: TGTGCCAGCAGTCCCCAGCGGGCCTACGAGCAGTACTTC.

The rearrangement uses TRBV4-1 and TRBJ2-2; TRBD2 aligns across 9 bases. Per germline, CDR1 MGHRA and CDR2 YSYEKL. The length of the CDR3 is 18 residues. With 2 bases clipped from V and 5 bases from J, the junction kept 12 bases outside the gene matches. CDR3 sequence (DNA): TGCGCCAGCAGCCAAACTCGAATTAGCGGGAGAGAGACCGGGGAGCTGTTTTTT. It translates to CASSQTRISGRETGELFF.

The CDR3 bases are TGTGCCAGCAGCTTATTGGGGCGCCGGAGTGAGACCAAAAACATTCAGTACTTC. The encoded protein is CASSLLGRRSETKNIQYF. V is TRBV7-6 and J is TRBJ2-4; D is perhaps TRBD1 (5 bases). This CDR3 comprises 18 residues. The germline V gene has CDR1 SGHVS and CDR2 FNYEAQ. V lost 2 bases and J lost 2, with 19 bases in between.

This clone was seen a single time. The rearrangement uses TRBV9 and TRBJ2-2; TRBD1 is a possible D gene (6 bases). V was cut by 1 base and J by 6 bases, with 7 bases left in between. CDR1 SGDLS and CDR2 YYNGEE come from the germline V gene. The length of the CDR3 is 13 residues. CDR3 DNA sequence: TGTGCCAGCAGCGTAACAGGGTCCGGGGAGCTGTTTTTT. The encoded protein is CASSVTGSGELFF.

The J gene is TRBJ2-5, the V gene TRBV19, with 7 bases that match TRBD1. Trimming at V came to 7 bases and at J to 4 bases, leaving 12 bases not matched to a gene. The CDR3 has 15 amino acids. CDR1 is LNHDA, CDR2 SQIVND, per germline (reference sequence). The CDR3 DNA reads TGTGCCAGTACCCCTCGACAGGGAAGGACAGAGACCCAGTACTTC. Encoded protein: CASTPRQGRTETQYF.

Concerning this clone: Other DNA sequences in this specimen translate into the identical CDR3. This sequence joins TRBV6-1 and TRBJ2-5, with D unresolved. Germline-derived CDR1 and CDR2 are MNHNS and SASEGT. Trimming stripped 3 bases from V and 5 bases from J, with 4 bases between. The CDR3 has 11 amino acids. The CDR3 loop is CASSDAETQYF. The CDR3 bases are TGTGCCAGCAGTGACGCTGAGACCCAGTACTTC.

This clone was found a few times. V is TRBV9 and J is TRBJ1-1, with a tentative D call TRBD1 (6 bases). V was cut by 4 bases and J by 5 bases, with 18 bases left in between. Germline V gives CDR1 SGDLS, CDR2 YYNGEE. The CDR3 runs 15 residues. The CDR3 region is CASSPQDSLTTEAFF. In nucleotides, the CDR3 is TGTGCCAGCAGCCCACAGGACAGCTTGACAACTGAAGCTTTCTTT.

The CDR3 spells CASSDRAGRYEQYF. The CDR3 DNA follows: TGTGCCAGCAGTGATCGCGCAGGGCGGTACGAGCAGTACTTC. The rearrangement joins TRBV25-1 to TRBJ2-7; TRBD1 is a possible D gene (5 bases). The V end was cut by 3 bases, the J end by 4 bases, with 13 bases between. Germline V gene data show CDR1 as MGHDK and CDR2 as SYGVNS. The CDR3 spans 14 residues.